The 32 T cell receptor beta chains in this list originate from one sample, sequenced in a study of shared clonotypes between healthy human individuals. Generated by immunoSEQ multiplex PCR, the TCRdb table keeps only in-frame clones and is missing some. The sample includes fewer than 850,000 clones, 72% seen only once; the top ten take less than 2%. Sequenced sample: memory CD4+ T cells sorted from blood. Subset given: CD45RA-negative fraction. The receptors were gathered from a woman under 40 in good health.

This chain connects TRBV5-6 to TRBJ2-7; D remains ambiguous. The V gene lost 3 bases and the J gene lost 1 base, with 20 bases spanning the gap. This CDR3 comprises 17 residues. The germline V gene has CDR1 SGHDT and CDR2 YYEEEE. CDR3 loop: CASSSQVLEYESYEQYF. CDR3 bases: TGTGCCAGCAGCTCTCAAGTCCTAGAGTATGAATCCTACGAGCAGTACTTC.

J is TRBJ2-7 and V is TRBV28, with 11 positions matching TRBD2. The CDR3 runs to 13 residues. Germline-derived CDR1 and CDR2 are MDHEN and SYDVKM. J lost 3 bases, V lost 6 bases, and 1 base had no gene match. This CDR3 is CASRTSGNYEQYF. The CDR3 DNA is TGTGCCAGCAGGACTAGCGGGAACTACGAGCAGTACTTC.

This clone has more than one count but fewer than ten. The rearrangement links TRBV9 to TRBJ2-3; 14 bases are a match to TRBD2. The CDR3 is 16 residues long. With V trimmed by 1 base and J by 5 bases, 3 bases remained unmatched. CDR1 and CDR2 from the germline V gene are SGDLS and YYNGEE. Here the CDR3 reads CASSVSGLAGEDTQYF. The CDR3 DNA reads TGTGCCAGCAGCGTATCGGGACTAGCGGGAGAAGATACGCAGTATTTT.

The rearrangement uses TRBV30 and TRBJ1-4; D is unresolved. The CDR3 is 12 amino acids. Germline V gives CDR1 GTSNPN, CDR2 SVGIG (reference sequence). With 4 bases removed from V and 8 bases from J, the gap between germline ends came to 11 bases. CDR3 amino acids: CAWNSGGEKLFF. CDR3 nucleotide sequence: TGTGCCTGGAACTCGGGTGGGGAAAAACTGTTTTTT.

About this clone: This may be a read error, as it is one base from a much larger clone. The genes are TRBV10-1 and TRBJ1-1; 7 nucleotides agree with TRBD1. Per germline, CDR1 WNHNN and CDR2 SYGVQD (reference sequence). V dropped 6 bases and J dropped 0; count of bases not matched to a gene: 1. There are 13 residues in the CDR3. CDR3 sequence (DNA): TGCGCCAGCAGGGGACAGATGAACACTGAAGCTTTCTTT. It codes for CASRGQMNTEAFF.

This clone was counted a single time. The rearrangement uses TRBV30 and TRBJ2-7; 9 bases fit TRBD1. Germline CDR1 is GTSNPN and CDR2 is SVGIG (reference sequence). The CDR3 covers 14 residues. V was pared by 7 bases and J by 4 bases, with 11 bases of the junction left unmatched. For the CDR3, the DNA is TGTGCCTTAGCCGGGACAGGGATCTATTACGAGCAGTACTTC. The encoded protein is CALAGTGIYYEQYF.

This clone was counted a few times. CDR3 loop: CASSPGPNYGYTF. CDR3 bases: TGTGCCAGCAGCCCCGGACCGAACTATGGCTACACCTTC. The rearrangement joins TRBV7-3 to TRBJ1-2; D ambiguous. This CDR3 has 13 residues. V was trimmed by 5 bases and J by 2 bases, leaving 9 bases between them. Germline values: CDR1 SGHTA, CDR2 FQGTGA.

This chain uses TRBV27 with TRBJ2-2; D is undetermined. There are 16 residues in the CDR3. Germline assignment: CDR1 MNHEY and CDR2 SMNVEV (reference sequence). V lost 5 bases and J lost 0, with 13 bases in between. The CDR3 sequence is CASSPPGRANTGELFF. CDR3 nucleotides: TGTGCCAGCAGTCCCCCTGGTCGGGCGAACACCGGGGAGCTGTTTTTT.

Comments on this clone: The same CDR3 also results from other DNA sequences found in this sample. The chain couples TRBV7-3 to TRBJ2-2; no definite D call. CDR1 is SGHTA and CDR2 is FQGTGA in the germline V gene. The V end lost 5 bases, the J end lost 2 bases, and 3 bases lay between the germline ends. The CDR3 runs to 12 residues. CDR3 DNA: TGTGCCAGCAGCCCCAACACCGGGGAGCTGTTTTTT. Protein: CASSPNTGELFF. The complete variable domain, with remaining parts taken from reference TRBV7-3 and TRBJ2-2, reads GAGVSQTPSNKVTEKGKYVELRCDPISGHTALYWYRQSLGQGPEFLIYFQGTGAADDSGLPNDRFFAVRPEGSVSTLKIQRTERGDSAVYLCASSPNTGELFFGEGSRLTVL.

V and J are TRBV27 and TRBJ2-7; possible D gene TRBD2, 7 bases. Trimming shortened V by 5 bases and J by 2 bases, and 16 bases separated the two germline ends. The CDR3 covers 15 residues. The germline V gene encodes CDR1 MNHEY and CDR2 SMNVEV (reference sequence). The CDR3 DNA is TGTGCCAGCAGTAGATCCGGGGGGCGGACCTACGAGCAGTACTTC. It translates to CASSRSGGRTYEQYF.

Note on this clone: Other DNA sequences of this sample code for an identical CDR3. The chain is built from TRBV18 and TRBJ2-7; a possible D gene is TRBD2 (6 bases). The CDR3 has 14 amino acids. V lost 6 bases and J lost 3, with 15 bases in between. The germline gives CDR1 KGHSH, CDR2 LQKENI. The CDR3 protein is CASSPAGRNYEQYF. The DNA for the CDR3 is TGTGCCAGCTCCCCGGCGGGACGTAACTACGAGCAGTACTTC.

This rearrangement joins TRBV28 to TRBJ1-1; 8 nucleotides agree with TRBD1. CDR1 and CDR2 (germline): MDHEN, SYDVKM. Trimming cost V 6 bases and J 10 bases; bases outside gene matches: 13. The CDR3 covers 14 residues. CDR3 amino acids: CASRTGSGGRSAFF. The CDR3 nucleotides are TGTGCCAGCAGGACCGGATCAGGGGGCAGGTCAGCTTTCTTT. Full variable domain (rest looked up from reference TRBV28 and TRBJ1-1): DVKVTQSSRYLVKRTGEKVFLECVQDMDHENMFWYRQDPGLGLRLIYFSYDVKMKEKGDIPEGYSVSREKKERFSLILESASTNQTSMYLCASRTGSGGRSAFFGQGTRLTVV.

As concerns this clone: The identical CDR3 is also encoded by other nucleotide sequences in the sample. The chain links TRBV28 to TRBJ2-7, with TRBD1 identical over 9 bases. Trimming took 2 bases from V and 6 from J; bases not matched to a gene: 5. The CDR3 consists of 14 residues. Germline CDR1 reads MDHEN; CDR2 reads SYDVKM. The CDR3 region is CASSLGGQGGEQYF. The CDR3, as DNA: TGTGCCAGCAGTTTAGGGGGACAGGGCGGCGAGCAGTACTTC.

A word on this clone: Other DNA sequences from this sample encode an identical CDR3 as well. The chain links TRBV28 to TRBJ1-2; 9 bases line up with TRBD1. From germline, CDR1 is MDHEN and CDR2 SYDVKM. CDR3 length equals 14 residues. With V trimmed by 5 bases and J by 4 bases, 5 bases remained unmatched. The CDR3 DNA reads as TGTGCCAGCAGTCCAGGACAGGGGCCCTATGGCTACACCTTC. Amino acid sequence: CASSPGQGPYGYTF.

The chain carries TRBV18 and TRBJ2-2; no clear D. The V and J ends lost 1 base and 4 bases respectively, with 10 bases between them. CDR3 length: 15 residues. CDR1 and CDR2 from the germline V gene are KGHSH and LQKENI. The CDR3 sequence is CASSPRSETTGELFF. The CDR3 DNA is TGTGCCAGCTCACCACGCTCGGAGACCACCGGGGAGCTGTTTTTT.

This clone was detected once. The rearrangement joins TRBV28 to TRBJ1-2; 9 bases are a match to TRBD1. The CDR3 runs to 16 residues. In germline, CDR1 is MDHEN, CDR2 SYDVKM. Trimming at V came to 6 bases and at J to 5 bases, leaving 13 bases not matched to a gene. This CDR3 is CASSTSWGQGIYGYTF. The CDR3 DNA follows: TGTGCCAGCAGCACCTCTTGGGGACAGGGAATATATGGCTACACCTTC.

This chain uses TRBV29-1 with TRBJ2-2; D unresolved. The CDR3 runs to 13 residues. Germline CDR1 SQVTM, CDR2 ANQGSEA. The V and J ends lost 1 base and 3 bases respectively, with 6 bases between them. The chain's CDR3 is CSVEVGYTGELFF. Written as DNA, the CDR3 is TGCAGCGTTGAAGTAGGGTACACCGGGGAGCTGTTTTTT.

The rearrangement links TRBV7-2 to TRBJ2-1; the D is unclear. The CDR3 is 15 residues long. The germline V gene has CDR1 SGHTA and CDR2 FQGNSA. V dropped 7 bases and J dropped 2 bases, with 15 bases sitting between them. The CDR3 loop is CASTDPTRAYNEQFF. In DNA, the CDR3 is TGTGCCAGCACCGACCCTACCCGGGCCTACAATGAGCAGTTCTTC.

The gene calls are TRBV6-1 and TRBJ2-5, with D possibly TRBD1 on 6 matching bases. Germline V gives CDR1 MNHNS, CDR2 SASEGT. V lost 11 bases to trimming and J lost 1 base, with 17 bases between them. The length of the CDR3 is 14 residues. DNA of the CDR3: TGTGCCGTTTACTCGACAGGTAGCCAAGAGACCCAGTACTTC. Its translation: CAVYSTGSQETQYF.

CDR3: CASSLAIYNEQFF. CDR3 coding DNA: TGTGCCAGCAGCTTGGCTATTTACAATGAGCAGTTCTTC. V gene TRBV5-6 combines with J gene TRBJ2-1; D unclear. CDR3 length: 13 residues. Trimming removed 0 bases from V and 4 bases from J, with 5 bases in between. Germline CDR1 SGHDT, CDR2 YYEEEE. Filled out from reference TRBV5-6 and TRBJ2-1, the complete variable domain reads DAGVTQSPTHLIKTRGQQVTLRCSPKSGHDTVSWYQQALGQGPQFIFQYYEEEERQRGNFPDRFSGHQFPNYSSELNVNALLLGDSALYLCASSLAIYNEQFFGPGTRLTVL.

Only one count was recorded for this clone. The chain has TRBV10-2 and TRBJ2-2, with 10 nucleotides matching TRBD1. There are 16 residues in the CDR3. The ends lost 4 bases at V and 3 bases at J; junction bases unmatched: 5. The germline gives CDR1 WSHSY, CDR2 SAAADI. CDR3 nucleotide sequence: TGCGCCAGCAGTGTAATCGGGACAGGGGACACCGGGGAGCTGTTTTTT. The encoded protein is CASSVIGTGDTGELFF.

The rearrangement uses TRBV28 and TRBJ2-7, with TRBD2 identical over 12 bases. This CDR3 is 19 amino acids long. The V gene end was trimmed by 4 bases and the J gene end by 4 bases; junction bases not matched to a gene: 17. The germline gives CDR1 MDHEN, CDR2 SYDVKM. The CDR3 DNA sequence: TGTGCCAGCAGTTCCCCGAGCCCAGCTAGCGGGAGGGCCGCTTACGAGCAGTACTTC. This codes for CASSSPSPASGRAAYEQYF.

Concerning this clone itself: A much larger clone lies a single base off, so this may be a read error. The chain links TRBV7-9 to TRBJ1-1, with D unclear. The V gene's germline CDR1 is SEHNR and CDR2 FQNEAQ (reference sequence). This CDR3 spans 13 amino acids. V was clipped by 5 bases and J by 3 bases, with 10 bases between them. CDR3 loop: CASSRQRDTEAFF. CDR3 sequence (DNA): TGTGCCAGCAGCCGACAAAGGGACACTGAAGCTTTCTTT.

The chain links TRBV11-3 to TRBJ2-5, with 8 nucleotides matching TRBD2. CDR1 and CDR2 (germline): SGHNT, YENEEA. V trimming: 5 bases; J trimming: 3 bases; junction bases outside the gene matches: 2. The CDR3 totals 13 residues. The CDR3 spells CASSAGGEETQYF. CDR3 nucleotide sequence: TGTGCCAGCAGCGCGGGGGGCGAAGAGACCCAGTACTTC.

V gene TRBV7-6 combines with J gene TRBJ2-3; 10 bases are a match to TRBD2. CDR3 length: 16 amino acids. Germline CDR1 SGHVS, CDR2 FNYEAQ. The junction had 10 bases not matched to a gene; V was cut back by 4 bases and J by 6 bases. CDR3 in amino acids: CASSYSASGSGDTQYF. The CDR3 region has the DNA TGTGCCAGCAGCTACTCGGCTAGCGGGAGTGGGGATACGCAGTATTTT.

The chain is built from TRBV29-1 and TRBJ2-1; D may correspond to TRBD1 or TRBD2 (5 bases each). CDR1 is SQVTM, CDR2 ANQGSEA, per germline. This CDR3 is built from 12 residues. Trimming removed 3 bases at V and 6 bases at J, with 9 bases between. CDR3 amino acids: CSVDGTVNEQFF. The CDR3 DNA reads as TGCAGCGTTGACGGGACGGTCAATGAGCAGTTCTTC.

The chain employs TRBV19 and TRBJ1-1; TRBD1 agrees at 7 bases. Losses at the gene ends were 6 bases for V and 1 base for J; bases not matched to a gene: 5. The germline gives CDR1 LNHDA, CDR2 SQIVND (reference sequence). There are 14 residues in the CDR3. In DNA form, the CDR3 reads TGTGCCAGTAGGCAGGGGGATCGGAACACTGAAGCTTTCTTT. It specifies CASRQGDRNTEAFF.

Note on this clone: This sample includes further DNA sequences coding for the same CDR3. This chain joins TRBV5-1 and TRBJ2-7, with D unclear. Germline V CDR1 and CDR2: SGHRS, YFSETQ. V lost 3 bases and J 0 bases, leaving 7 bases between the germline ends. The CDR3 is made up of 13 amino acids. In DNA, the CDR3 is TGCGCCAGCAGCTCGGGCAGCTCCTACGAGCAGTACTTC. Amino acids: CASSSGSSYEQYF.

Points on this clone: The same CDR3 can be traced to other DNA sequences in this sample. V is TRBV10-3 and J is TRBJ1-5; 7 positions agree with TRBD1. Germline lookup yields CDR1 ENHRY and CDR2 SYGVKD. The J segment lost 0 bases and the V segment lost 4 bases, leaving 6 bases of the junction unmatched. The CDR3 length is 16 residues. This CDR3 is CAISGQGPYSNQPQHF. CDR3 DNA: TGTGCCATCAGTGGACAGGGACCTTATAGCAATCAGCCCCAGCATTTT.

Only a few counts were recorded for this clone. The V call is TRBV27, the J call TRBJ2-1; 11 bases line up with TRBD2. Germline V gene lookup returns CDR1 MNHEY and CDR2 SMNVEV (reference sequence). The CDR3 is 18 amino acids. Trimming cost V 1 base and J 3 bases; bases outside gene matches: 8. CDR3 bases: TGTGCCAGCAGTTTATTCGCCGGGACTAGCGGCATCTACAATGAGCAGTTCTTC. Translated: CASSLFAGTSGIYNEQFF.

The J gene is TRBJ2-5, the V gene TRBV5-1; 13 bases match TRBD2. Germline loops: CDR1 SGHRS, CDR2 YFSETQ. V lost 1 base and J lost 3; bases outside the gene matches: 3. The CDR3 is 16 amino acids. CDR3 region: CASSLPGTSGKETQYF. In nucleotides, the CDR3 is TGCGCCAGCAGCTTGCCCGGGACTAGCGGGAAAGAGACCCAGTACTTC.

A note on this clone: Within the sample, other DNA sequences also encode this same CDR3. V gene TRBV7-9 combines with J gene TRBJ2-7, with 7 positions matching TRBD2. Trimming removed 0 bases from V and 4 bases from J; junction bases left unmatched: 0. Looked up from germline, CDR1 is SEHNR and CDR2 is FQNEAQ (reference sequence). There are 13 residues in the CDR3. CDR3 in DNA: TGTGCCAGCAGCTTAGCGGGAGGGTACGAGCAGTACTTC. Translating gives CASSLAGGYEQYF.